This record covers a single T cell receptor beta chain. How the authors handled the data: For nucleated cells, counts were estimated from reference gene primer amplification. Only in-frame clones appear in the TCRdb table, and some are missing; sequencing was by immunoSEQ multiplex PCR. The V and J calls and clone size are taken from that table; D and trimming were inferred from the DNA. Seen here are under 350,000 clones, 80% to 95% observed once, and the top ten hold 6% to 7%. Seattle patient enrollment occurred during active infection, with longitudinal follow-up thereafter. V dropped 6 bases and J dropped 5; count of bases not matched to a gene: 7. Germline CDR1 and CDR2: ENHRY and SYGVKD. CDR3 length equals 13 residues. This specimen comes from a study of blood T cell repertoires in COVID-19. For the study at large: Sites in the United States, Italy and Spain provided acute and convalescent COVID-19 samples. T cells, B-cell-depleted T cells, or PBMCs provided the cDNA or gDNA that served as material.

The origin of this receptor is a woman in her 30s with COVID-19, enrolled during active disease. This chain uses TRBV10-3 with TRBJ2-7, with TRBD1 matching over 7 bases. The sequenced sample was peripheral blood. In DNA form, the CDR3 reads TGTGCCATCAGCAGACAGGGTGGGAACGAGCAGTACTTC. It translates to CAISRQGGNEQYF.